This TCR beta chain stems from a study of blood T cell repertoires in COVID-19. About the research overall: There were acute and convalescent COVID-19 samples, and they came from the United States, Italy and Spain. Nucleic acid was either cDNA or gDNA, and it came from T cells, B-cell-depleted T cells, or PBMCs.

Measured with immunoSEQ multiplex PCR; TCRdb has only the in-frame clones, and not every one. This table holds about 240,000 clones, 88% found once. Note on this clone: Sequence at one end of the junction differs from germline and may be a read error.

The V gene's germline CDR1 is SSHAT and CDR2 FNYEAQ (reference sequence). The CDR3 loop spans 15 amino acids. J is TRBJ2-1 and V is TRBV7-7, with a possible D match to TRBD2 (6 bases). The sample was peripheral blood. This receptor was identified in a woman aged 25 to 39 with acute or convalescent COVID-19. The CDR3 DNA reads TGTGCTAGCAGCCCCCTTGGAGGGAGTTACGATGAGCAGTTCTTC. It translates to CASSPLGGSYDEQFF.